This T cell receptor (beta chain) was captured in a study of cytomegalovirus exposure and HLA in healthy donors. This clone turned up a few times. Donors in the study were healthy people who gave bone marrow. In nominal health when sampled, donors likely had unrecorded immune exposures nonetheless. Primers for the PCR totalled 60 Vbeta and 13 Jbeta. TCRdb keeps only in-frame clones here, not all; method: immunoSEQ multiplex PCR. The sample has around 200,000 clones, 70% to 85% seen once. The sequenced material came from PBMCs. The source of this sequence is a girl under 10 years old in good health and CMV-seropositive.

The CDR3: CASSRGLTGPPSPLHF. As DNA, the CDR3 is TGTGCCAGCAGTCGAGGTTTGACAGGGCCCCCGTCACCCCTCCACTTT. The gene calls are TRBV7-2 and TRBJ1-6; TRBD1 agrees at 7 bases. V shed 6 bases and J 10 bases; nucleotides not matched to a gene: 15. Germline loops: CDR1 SGHTA, CDR2 FQGNSA. The CDR3 covers 16 residues.